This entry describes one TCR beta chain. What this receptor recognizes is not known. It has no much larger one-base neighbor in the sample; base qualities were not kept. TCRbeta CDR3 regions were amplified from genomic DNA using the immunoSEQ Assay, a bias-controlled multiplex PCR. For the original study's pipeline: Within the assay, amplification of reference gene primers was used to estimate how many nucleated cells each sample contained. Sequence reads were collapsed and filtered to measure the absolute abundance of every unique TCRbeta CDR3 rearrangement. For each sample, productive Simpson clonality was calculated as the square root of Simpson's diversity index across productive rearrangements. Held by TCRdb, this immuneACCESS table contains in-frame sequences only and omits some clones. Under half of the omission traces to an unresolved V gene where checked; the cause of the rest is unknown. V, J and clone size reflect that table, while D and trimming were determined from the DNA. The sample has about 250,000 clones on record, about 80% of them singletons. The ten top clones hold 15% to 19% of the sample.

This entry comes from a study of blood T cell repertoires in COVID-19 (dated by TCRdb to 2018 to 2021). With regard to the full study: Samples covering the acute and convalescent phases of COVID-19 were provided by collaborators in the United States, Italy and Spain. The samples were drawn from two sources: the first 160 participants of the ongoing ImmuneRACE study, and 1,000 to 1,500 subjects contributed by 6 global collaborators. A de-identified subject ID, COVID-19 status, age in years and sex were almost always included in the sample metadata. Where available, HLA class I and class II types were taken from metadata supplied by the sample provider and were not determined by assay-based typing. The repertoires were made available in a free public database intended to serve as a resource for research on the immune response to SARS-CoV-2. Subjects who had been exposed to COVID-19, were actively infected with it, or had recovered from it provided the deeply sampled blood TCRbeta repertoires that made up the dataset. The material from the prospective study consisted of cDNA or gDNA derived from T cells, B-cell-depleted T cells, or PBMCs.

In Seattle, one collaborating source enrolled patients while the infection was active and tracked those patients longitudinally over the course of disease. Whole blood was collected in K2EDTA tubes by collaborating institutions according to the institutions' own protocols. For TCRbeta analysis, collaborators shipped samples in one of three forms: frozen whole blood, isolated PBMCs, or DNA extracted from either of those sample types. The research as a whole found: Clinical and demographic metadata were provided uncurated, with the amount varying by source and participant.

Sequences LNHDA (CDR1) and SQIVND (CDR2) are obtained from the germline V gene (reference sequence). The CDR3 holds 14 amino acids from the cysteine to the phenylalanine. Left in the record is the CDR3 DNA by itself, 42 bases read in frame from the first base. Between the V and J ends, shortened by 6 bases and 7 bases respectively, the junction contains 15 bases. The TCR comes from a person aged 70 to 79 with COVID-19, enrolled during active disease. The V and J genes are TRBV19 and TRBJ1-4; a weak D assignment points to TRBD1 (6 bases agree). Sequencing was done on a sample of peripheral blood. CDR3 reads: CASRQQGGGEKLFF. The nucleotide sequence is TGTGCCAGTAGGCAACAGGGTGGGGGTGAAAAACTGTTTTTT. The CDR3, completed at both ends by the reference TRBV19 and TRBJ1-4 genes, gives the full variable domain DGGITQSPKYLFRKEGQNVTLSCEQNLNHDAMYWYRQDPGQGLRLIYYSQIVNDFQKGDIAEGYSVSREKKESFPLTVTSAQKNPTAFYLCASRQQGGGEKLFFGSGTQLSVL.